This T cell receptor beta chain was recovered during a study of T cells after yellow fever vaccination. Study in general: Fractions low in cell number were prepared with SMART-Seq v4 Ultra Low Input. The study's findings and limits: Clonotypes appearing in both CD4 and CD8 compartments existed, and their share was small. Post-booster repertoires contained most primary-vaccination clones again (roughly 97% CD4, around 88% CD8).

The germline V gene has CDR1 SGHRS and CDR2 YFSETQ. This CDR3 comprises 20 residues. V lost 1 base, J lost 2 bases, and 16 bases stayed unmatched. This clonotype was seen ten or more times. Its specificity is not known. A 5'RACE template-switching step, the method used to make TCR cDNA, added a universal primer site and UMIs. TCRdb processed the 5' RACE reads anew with MiXCR; each CDR3 protein has one entry. The table lists almost 70,000 distinct CDR3 sequences, around 6.2% of them singletons. The sequence was obtained from a man aged 18-30 years who received the YFV17D yellow fever vaccine. Sequences were derived from CD4+ T cells sorted from PBMCs, sampled less than 16 days after the first yellow fever vaccination. The genes are TRBV5-1 and TRBJ1-1; 11 bases are shared with TRBD1. CDR3 DNA: TGCGCCAGCAGCTTGAGGCCCCCCGGACAGGGGGCGGTGGATAACACTGAAGCTTTCTTT. Protein: CASSLRPPGQGAVDNTEAFF.